Described below is a single TCR beta chain sequence and its context. It lacks a known antigen. No qualities accompany the bases; no much larger clone lies one base away. The library was made by 5' RACE. These reads were obtained on an Illumina HiSeq 2500. A second PCR of about 7 to 12 cycles was run with a J-beta primer mix and a sample-barcoded 5' primer. A unique molecular identifier was introduced onto each TCR beta cDNA molecule by a template-switch 5' adaptor carrying 12 random nucleotides. Each sample yielded at least 3 million CDR3-containing paired-end reads. All of the RNA was converted into first-strand cDNA using the Mint cDNA synthesis kit, with a TRBC-specific oligonucleotide serving as the primer. Following uracil-DNA glycosylase treatment, a first 18-cycle PCR with universal primers M1SS and BC2_uni_R was performed on all cDNA. As for how the authors treated the data: For normalization, 1 million high-quality reads, each with a distinct molecular identifier, were randomly selected from each sample. Instead of being binned into consensus sequences, reads that shared molecular identifiers were thrown out. CDR3 identification, clonotype clustering and error correction used MiTCR with a Q25 quality threshold and the strictest error-elimination algorithm. Lower-bound total TCR beta diversity was estimated with a nonparametric unseen species model using Euler transformation. TCRdb ran its own pipeline on the public reads, namely fastp trimming at Q25 and MiXCR clone calling, and kept in-frame beta chains. Rows with a matching CDR3 protein are joined into one entry that keeps the most common DNA and genes. The V and J calls and clone size come from TCRdb's table, not from the authors' own analysis. Counted in this sample were more than 1 million distinct CDR3 sequences; 40% to 55% of them appeared once. Approximately 17% of the sample belongs to the ten largest clones.

The sample belongs to a study of blood T cells in healthy people across ages (dated by TCRdb to the mid-2010s). In terms of the full investigation: In model experiments, template switching captured about one uniquely barcoded TCR beta cDNA molecule for every two T cells. Using deep sequencing normalized with unique cDNA molecular identifiers, the study measured how TCR beta repertoire diversity changes with age. Two additional independent replicas of 1 million unique cDNA reads from the same blood draw were analyzed for two donors (one aged 18 to 29 and one aged 80 or older). Four age groups were formed from the donors: young (average approximately 16 years), middle-aged (just under 40), aged (roughly 56) and long-lived (around 82). To avoid experimental bias, donors of different ages were spread randomly across the sequencing lanes. The investigation overall reported the following: Total diversity estimates from one million sequenced T cells were considered lower bounds and underestimates. Observed TCR beta diversity per million T cells fell roughly linearly with age, and a significant reduction was already apparent by age roughly 40. Since profiling was done on bulk unsorted PBMCs, naive and antigen-experienced compartments could not be conclusively compared. Because donor CMV infection status was unknown, age-related changes in expanded clonotypes were potentially confounded. There was a strong correlation between observed TCR beta diversity and the percentage of naive T cells measured by flow cytometry. Compared with the aged group, the long-lived group had more naive CD4+ T cells, fewer expanded clones and increased TCR diversity, suggesting age selection.

The germline V gene (reference sequence) sets CDR1 to MNHNY and CDR2 to SVGAGI. Reading from cysteine to phenylalanine, the CDR3 counts 12 amino acids. Solely the CDR3 DNA is kept, with 36 bases framed from the first base. V gives up 4 bases and J gives up 11 bases, and the segment between their germline ends measures 14 bases. Systemically healthy Caucasian individuals from Russia, approximately 39 in total and aged about 6 to 95 years, were included as donors. Each donor gave approximately 9.3 milliliters of peripheral blood, collected into EDTA-treated Vacutainer tubes. Ficoll-Paque density-gradient centrifugation was used to isolate PBMCs, with at least 7 million per sample. Trizol reagent was used to extract total RNA from PBMCs, with at least 5 micrograms per sample. For every donor, flow cytometry on a PBMC aliquot measured the percentage of naive CD45RAhigh/CD27high T cells.

The sequenced sample consisted of blood. The receptor's source is a woman in her sixties in good health. This chain joins TRBV6-6 to TRBJ2-5; the D gene is possibly TRBD2, with 5 bases matching. The sequence in DNA is TGTGCCAGCAGTTCTGTGAGGGCGGAGCAGTACTTC. Translated, it reads CASSSVRAEQYF.